This is a list of T cell receptor beta chains from one sample in a study of T cell repertoires in cytomegalovirus infection. TCRdb re-analysed the reads in MiXCR, keeping a single row per CDR3 protein. Of roughly 500,000 distinct CDR3 sequences listed, approximately 42% are singletons. Their antigens are not known. Sequenced material: cultured PBMCs, taken from culture after CMV antigen stimulation. These TCRs come from a human donor in good health (CMV status not recorded). Some clones in this sample may be carry-over from other donors' samples. Both conserved end residues are part of each CDR3. D genes are given only for firm matches. Clone size is given for some rows only: seen once, a few or many times, or a class if the clone is expanded.

TRBV12-3/TRBV12-4	-	-	TRBJ1-1	TGTGCCAGCAGTTTTATGGGGGGCCTTTTAGCTTTCTTT	CASSFMGGLLAFF
TRBV19	TRBD1	-	TRBJ2-7	TGTGCCAGTAGACGCCGGGACAGGGAGTACGAGCAGTACTTC	CASRRRDREYEQYF
TRBV6-2/TRBV6-3	TRBD1	-	TRBJ1-1	TGTGCCAGCAGTTACGGGACAGGGAAAGTGTGGGGGAACACTGAAGCTTTCTTT	CASSYGTGKVWGNTEAFF
TRBV7-8	-	-	TRBJ2-7	TGTGCCAGCAGCTTTAATAGGGCAGGCTACGAGCAGTACTTC	CASSFNRAGYEQYF
TRBV5-1	TRBD1	few	TRBJ2-7	TGCGCCAGCAGCTTGTTAGGGGGCGTGGATCCCTACGAGCAGTACTTC	CASSLLGGVDPYEQYF
TRBV7-9	-	-	TRBJ1-6	TGTGCCAGCAGCTTAGCTGGCGGACCCCTCCACTTT	CASSLAGGPLHF
TRBV7-2	TRBD2	-	TRBJ2-3	TGTGCCAGCAGCTTACGGCGGGAGAGCACAGATACGCAGTATTTT	CASSLRRESTDTQYF
TRBV12-3/TRBV12-4	TRBD2	-	TRBJ2-3	TGTGCCAGCAGTCGGACTAGCGGTCTCACAGATACGCAGTATTTT	CASSRTSGLTDTQYF
TRBV5-1	-	few	TRBJ2-3	TGCGCCAGCAGCTTGGGGACGGCCCGCACAGATACGCAGTATTTT	CASSLGTARTDTQYF
TRBV7-8	-	few	TRBJ2-7	TGTGCCAGCAGCTTAGAGTCGGGCCCCTACGAGCAGTACTTC	CASSLESGPYEQYF
TRBV20-1	TRBD1	-	TRBJ2-7	TGCAGTGCTAGTGGACAGGCTGTCACCTACGAGCAGTACTTC	CSASGQAVTYEQYF
TRBV5-6	-	-	TRBJ2-7	TGTGCCAGCAGCTTGGCGGTCTTCAGGGTTCCTGGCGAGCAGTACTTC	CASSLAVFRVPGEQYF
TRBV6-2/TRBV6-3	-	few	TRBJ2-2	TGTGCCAGCAGTTACGCTGAGGGGTATGACGGGGAGCTGTTTTTT	CASSYAEGYDGELFF
TRBV7-9	-	-	TRBJ1-3	TGTGCCAGCAGCCCGGACAAGGCTGGAAACACCATATATTTT	CASSPDKAGNTIYF
TRBV12-3/TRBV12-4	-	-	TRBJ2-1	TGTGCCAGCAGTTCCGCCCGCCCCAATGAGCAGTTCTTC	CASSSARPNEQFF
TRBV7-8	-	-	TRBJ2-6	TGTGCCAGCAGCTTAAGGATAACTGGGGCCAACGTCCTGACTTTC	CASSLRITGANVLTF
TRBV7-9	-	-	TRBJ2-1	TGTGCCAGCAGCTTCCCTGAGAGCTCCTACAATGAGCAGTTCTTC	CASSFPESSYNEQFF
TRBV6-5	-	-	TRBJ2-3	TGTGCCAGCAGTCCATGGACGCCAGGTCACACAGATACGCAGTATTTT	CASSPWTPGHTDTQYF
TRBV7-6	TRBD2	once	TRBJ2-1	TGTGCCAGCAGAGCAGGGACTAGCGACTACAATGAGCAGTTCTTC	CASRAGTSDYNEQFF
TRBV10-1	TRBD2	few	TRBJ2-4	TGCGCCAGCAGTGAGTCTCTAGCGGGCATTCAGTACTTC	CASSESLAGIQYF
TRBV15	-	-	TRBJ2-4	TGTGCCACCAGCGTAGGGTGGGAAAACATTCAGTACTTC	CATSVGWENIQYF
TRBV7-2	-	many	TRBJ2-7	TGTGCCAGCAGCTCCCGACGGACCGACGAGCAGTACTTC	CASSSRRTDEQYF
TRBV12-3/TRBV12-4	-	few	TRBJ2-2	TGTGCCAGCAGCCAGGACAGGAACACCGGGGAGCTGTTTTTT	CASSQDRNTGELFF
TRBV19	TRBD1	-	TRBJ1-1	TGTGCCAGTAGATATGGCAGGGGGCAAGCTTTCTTT	CASRYGRGQAFF
TRBV10-3	TRBD2	-	TRBJ2-1	TGTGCCATCAGTAAGGGACTAGCGGGAGTTGGTGAGCAGTTCTTC	CAISKGLAGVGEQFF
TRBV7-2	-	many	TRBJ1-6	TGTGCCAGCAGCGTAGAGGACGTCTATAATTCACCCCTCCACTTT	CASSVEDVYNSPLHF
TRBV5-1	-	few	TRBJ1-5	TGCGCCAGCAGCTTGGACTCCGGGCCCCGTCAGCCCCAGCATTTT	CASSLDSGPRQPQHF
TRBV5-5	-	once	TRBJ2-1	TGTGCCAGCAGCTTTAGAGGACAGGCGGGGGGCAATGAGCAGTTCTTC	CASSFRGQAGGNEQFF
TRBV10-3	-	-	TRBJ1-5	TGTGCCATCAGTGGGTACAGGGGCAATCAGCCCCAGCATTTT	CAISGYRGNQPQHF
TRBV7-2	TRBD2	-	TRBJ2-3	TGTGCCAGCAGTCTCAGCGGGGCCACCACAGATACGCAGTATTTT	CASSLSGATTDTQYF
TRBV7-2	-	-	TRBJ2-2	TGTGCCAGCAGCTTACGGGAAAAAGCTAACACCGGGGAGCTGTTTTTT	CASSLREKANTGELFF
TRBV7-9	TRBD1	few	TRBJ2-5	TGTGCCAGCAGCTCCAAAGGACAGGGGGTCAGAGAGACCCAGTACTTC	CASSSKGQGVRETQYF
TRBV20-1	-	-	TRBJ2-2	TGCAGTGCTAGCTGGGAAACCGGGGAGCTGTTTTTT	CSASWETGELFF
TRBV7-2	-	-	TRBJ2-7	TGTGCCAGCAGCGTATGGTCCTACGAGCAGTACTTC	CASSVWSYEQYF
TRBV20-1	TRBD1	few	TRBJ2-5	TGCAGTGCTAGCCTACAGGGGATGGTTCTCGGAGAGACCCAGTACTTC	CSASLQGMVLGETQYF
TRBV5-6	-	-	TRBJ2-1	TGTGCCAGCAGCTTGCTCTTTCCCCTGAATACTGAGCAGTTCTTC	CASSLLFPLNTEQFF
TRBV20-1	-	few	TRBJ1-6	TGCAGTGCCAGTCGGGGGGCCTATAATTCACCCCTCCACTTT	CSASRGAYNSPLHF
TRBV7-9	-	few	TRBJ2-7	TGTGCCAGCAGCCATCTCGGATGGGGAACGCCAAGGGAAGGCGAGCAGTACTTC	CASSHLGWGTPREGEQYF
TRBV7-4	TRBD2	-	TRBJ2-7	TGTGCCAGCAGCTTGGGGGGACTAGCGGATTACGAGCAGTACTTC	CASSLGGLADYEQYF
TRBV27	TRBD1	few	TRBJ1-2	TGTGCCAGCAGTCCATCCCCGGGACAGCTTTCTGGCTACACCTTC	CASSPSPGQLSGYTF
TRBV7-9	TRBD1	-	TRBJ1-1	TGTGCCAGTGGACAGGGGCTGAACACTGAAGCTTTCTTT	CASGQGLNTEAFF
TRBV7-8	-	-	TRBJ2-6	TGTGCCGGCCGGTTCTCTGGGGCCAACGTCCTGACTTTC	CAGRFSGANVLTF
TRBV7-2	-	many	TRBJ1-2	TGTGCCAGCAGCTTAGGTACAGGGCTGGGCTACACCTTC	CASSLGTGLGYTF
TRBV7-6	TRBD2	-	TRBJ2-5	TGTGCCAGCAGCTTAAGCGGGAGCTCAAAAGAGACCCAGTACTTC	CASSLSGSSKETQYF
TRBV7-6	-	many	TRBJ2-3	TGTGCCAGCAGCTTAGTCCACGGAGGATTCGGGGCACGGCATAATACGCAGTATTTT	CASSLVHGGFGARHNTQYF